The rows below give T cell receptor beta chains drawn from one sample of a study of cytomegalovirus exposure and HLA in healthy donors. Only in-frame clones appear in the TCRdb table, and some are missing; sequencing was by immunoSEQ multiplex PCR. The table has over 150,000 clones, around 80% seen once; the top ten hold about 2%. The sequenced sample was PBMCs. Receptors originate from a human donor in good health. The CDR3 runs from the conserved cysteine through the conserved F or W. The D gene is left open where the match is weak. Expanded clones are given a class, and other clones once, few, many or no size at all.

>.|TRBV4-1|.|TRBJ2-6
CASSPGGRISGANVLTF
TGCGCCAGCAGCCCAGGGGGGAGGATTTCTGGGGCCAACGTCCTGACTTTC
>TRBD2|TRBV4-2|large|TRBJ2-7
CASSQELMLLAGGREQYF
TGTGCCAGCAGCCAAGAGCTTATGTTACTAGCGGGGGGGCGCGAGCAGTACTTC
>.|TRBV27|.|TRBJ1-5
CASSLSSGNQPQHF
TGTGCCAGCAGTTTATCGTCGGGGAATCAGCCCCAGCATTTT
>.|TRBV5-5|once|TRBJ2-6
CASSLDSGANVLTF
TGTGCCAGCAGCTTGGACTCAGGGGCCAACGTCCTGACTTTC
>.|TRBV5-1|.|TRBJ2-5
CASSLLGSAAETQYF
TGCGCCAGCAGCTTGTTAGGTTCGGCGGCGGAGACCCAGTACTTC
>.|TRBV19|.|TRBJ1-1
CASSIGANTEAFF
TGTGCCAGTAGTATTGGAGCTAACACTGAAGCTTTCTTT
>TRBD2|TRBV2|.|TRBJ2-7
CASSEKTSGGPPIFYEQYF
TGTGCCAGCAGTGAAAAGACTAGCGGGGGTCCACCCATCTTCTACGAGCAGTACTTC
>TRBD1|TRBV5-1|.|TRBJ2-2
CASSLPRDRVPTGELFF
TGCGCCAGCAGCCTTCCCCGAGACAGGGTCCCCACCGGGGAGCTGTTTTTT
>.|TRBV20-1|.|TRBJ1-1
CSARRNEAFF
TGCAGTGCTAGGCGCAACGAAGCTTTCTTT
>TRBD2|TRBV5-5|.|TRBJ2-2
CASSLTSGGLGTGELFF
TGTGCCAGCAGTCTTACTAGCGGGGGACTGGGGACCGGGGAGCTGTTTTTT
>TRBD1|TRBV6-5|.|TRBJ1-2
CASSYGTANYGYTF
TGTGCCAGCAGTTACGGGACAGCGAACTATGGCTACACCTTC
>TRBD2|TRBV25-1|.|TRBJ2-1
CASSGRGSGGSNEQFF
TGTGCCAGCAGTGGCCGCGGGAGCGGGGGGTCTAATGAGCAGTTCTTC
>.|TRBV7-3|.|TRBJ2-3
CASSLPGYTDTQYF
TGTGCCAGCAGCTTACCAGGGTACACAGATACGCAGTATTTT
>.|TRBV11-2|.|TRBJ1-4
CASSLSSPLGGEKLFF
TGTGCCAGCAGCTTATCGTCCCCCCTAGGAGGTGAAAAACTGTTTTTT
>TRBD2|TRBV4-3|.|TRBJ2-1
CASSQDGGSGGNEQFF
TGCGCCAGCAGCCAAGACGGTGGTAGCGGGGGCAATGAGCAGTTCTTC
>.|TRBV7-7|.|TRBJ2-1
CASSLVAGGEQFF
TGTGCCAGCAGCTTAGTGGCCGGGGGTGAGCAGTTCTTC
>TRBD2|TRBV4-3|.|TRBJ2-1
CASSQDSGGAGNEQFF
TGCGCCAGCAGCCAAGATAGCGGGGGGGCGGGCAATGAGCAGTTCTTC
>.|TRBV6-1|.|TRBJ2-7
CASTLTGSFFYEQYF
TGTGCCAGCACCCTCACAGGCTCGTTCTTCTACGAGCAGTACTTC
>TRBD1|TRBV28|.|TRBJ2-7
CASSPPSQGIHEQYF
TGTGCCAGCAGTCCCCCCTCACAGGGGATCCACGAGCAGTACTTC
>TRBD1|TRBV4-3|.|TRBJ2-1
CASSQLQGAVYNEQFF
TGCGCCAGCAGCCAGCTACAGGGGGCTGTCTACAATGAGCAGTTCTTC
>.|TRBV15|.|TRBJ1-5
CATSRSGISQPQHF
TGTGCCACCAGCAGGTCAGGGATTAGCCAGCCCCAGCATTTT
>TRBD1|TRBV7-2|.|TRBJ2-3
CASSLGRTGGTDTQYF
TGTGCCAGCAGCTTAGGGCGTACAGGGGGGACAGATACGCAGTATTTT
>.|TRBV7-2|.|TRBJ1-6
CASTLDGGRNSPLHF
TGTGCCAGCACCCTAGACGGGGGGCGCAATTCACCCCTCCACTTT
>.|TRBV9|.|TRBJ1-4
CASSVGTGNEKLFF
TGTGCCAGCAGCGTAGGAACGGGTAATGAAAAACTGTTTTTT